The 10 T cell receptor beta chains presented below share a single source sample, sequenced in a study of blood T cell repertoires in COVID-19. Profiled with immunoSEQ multiplex PCR; TCRdb holds only in-frame clones, not every one. The sample has tens of thousands of clones; roughly 91% are singletons. The sample taken for sequencing was peripheral blood. The origin of the receptors is an elderly woman with active COVID-19.

As DNA, the CDR3 is TGTGCCATCAGTGAGTTACTGGGCCATGAGCAGTTCTTC. Its translation is CAISELLGHEQFF. The rearrangement uses TRBV10-3 and TRBJ2-1; no firm D call. Trimming shortened V by 1 base and J by 8 bases, and 9 bases separated the two germline ends. Per the germline V gene, CDR1 is ENHRY and CDR2 is SYGVKD. The CDR3 contains 13 residues.

The rearrangement joins TRBV3-1 (or the pseudogene TRBV3-2) to TRBJ2-7; 11 bases align to TRBD1. V shed 2 bases, J shed 6 bases, and the junction held 9 bases outside the gene matches. CDR1 and CDR2 from the germline V gene are LGHDT and YNNKEL (reference sequence). This CDR3 contains 16 residues. The CDR3 coding sequence is TGTGCCAGCAGCCAAATAGCCGGGACAGGGGGTGGCGAGCAGTACTTC. Encoded protein: CASSQIAGTGGGEQYF.

The chain joins TRBV7-2 to TRBJ1-4, with 7 bases fitting TRBD1. The CDR3 is 17 residues long. Germline V lookup: CDR1 SGHTA, CDR2 FQGNSA. V lost 4 bases, J lost 0 bases, and 8 bases stayed unmatched. The CDR3 DNA follows: TGTGCCAGCAGCTCCCGACAGGGAAGTACAACTAATGAAAAACTGTTTTTT. As protein: CASSSRQGSTTNEKLFF. Filled out from reference TRBV7-2 and TRBJ1-4, the complete variable domain reads GAGVSQSPSNKVTEKGKDVELRCDPISGHTALYWYRQSLGQGLEFLIYFQGNSAPDKSGLPSDRFSAERTGGSVSTLTIQRTQQEDSAVYLCASSSRQGSTTNEKLFFGSGTQLSVL.

This chain uses TRBV11-3 with TRBJ2-1, with 10 bases that match TRBD2. The CDR3 totals 16 residues. Germline V lookup: CDR1 SGHNT, CDR2 YENEEA. Germline trimming cut 1 base from V and 10 bases from J; bases unmatched to any gene: 10. The chain's CDR3 is CASSLGTSGAPREQFF. For the CDR3, the DNA is TGTGCCAGCAGCTTAGGAACTAGCGGGGCCCCCCGGGAGCAGTTCTTC. The whole variable domain, remainder taken from reference TRBV11-3 and TRBJ2-1, is EAGVVQSPRYKIIEKKQPVAFWCNPISGHNTLYWYLQNLGQGPELLIRYENEEAVDDSQLPKDRFSAERLKGVDSTLKIQPAELGDSAVYLCASSLGTSGAPREQFFGPGTRLTVL.

The chain links TRBV5-8 to TRBJ1-3; TRBD1 aligns across 8 bases. J lost 4 bases, V lost 9 bases, and 6 bases had no gene match. In germline, CDR1 is SGHTS, CDR2 YDEGEE. The CDR3 is 13 residues long. The CDR3 spells CAISDRAGNTIYF. In DNA form, the CDR3 reads TGTGCCATTTCGGACAGGGCAGGAAACACCATATATTTT.

The V gene is TRBV7-9, the J gene TRBJ2-5, with D hard to call. Germline V gives CDR1 SEHNR, CDR2 FQNEAQ (reference sequence). V was pared by 6 bases and J by 5 bases, with 10 bases between. This CDR3 region has 12 residues. CDR3 amino acids: CASRWLEETQYF. The CDR3 DNA sequence: TGTGCCAGCAGATGGTTGGAGGAGACCCAGTACTTC.

V gene TRBV30 combines with J gene TRBJ2-3; the D gene is possibly TRBD2 (5 bases). Germline V CDR1 and CDR2: GTSNPN, SVGIG (reference sequence). The CDR3 runs to 13 residues. V gave up 2 bases and J gave up 3 bases, with 9 bases separating them. The CDR3 protein is CAWSPRGTDTQYF. The CDR3 DNA follows: TGTGCCTGGAGTCCACGGGGAACAGATACGCAGTATTTT.

The chain recombines TRBV18 with TRBJ2-1; D remains unclear. V lost 3 bases and J lost 3, with 9 bases in between. The CDR3 totals 14 residues. Germline V gene sequence: CDR1 KGHSH, CDR2 LQKENI. The CDR3 DNA is TGTGCCAGCTCACCGACACGAAACTACAATGAGCAGTTCTTC. Translating gives CASSPTRNYNEQFF.

The chain couples TRBV4-1 to TRBJ1-5; 8 nucleotides agree with TRBD1. The CDR3 length is 15 residues. Germline loops: CDR1 MGHRA, CDR2 YSYEKL. V shed 3 bases and J 4 bases; nucleotides not matched to a gene: 5. CDR3 loop: CASSHITGGNQPQHF. In nucleotides, the CDR3 is TGCGCCAGCAGCCATATCACAGGGGGTAATCAGCCCCAGCATTTT.

This clone was seen more than once but under ten times. The gene calls are TRBV28 and TRBJ1-6; TRBD1 might be the D (6 bases). V dropped 5 bases and J dropped 10 bases, with 15 bases sitting between them. Germline lookup yields CDR1 MDHEN and CDR2 SYDVKM. CDR3 length: 14 residues. CDR3 nucleotides: TGTGCCAGCAGTGACCCAGGGGTCGGGTCACCCCTCCACTTT. This translates into CASSDPGVGSPLHF.